This TCR beta chain originates from a study of T cells in Graves' hyperthyroidism and ophthalmopathy. Study overall: Peripheral blood was taken when the disease was first diagnosed, before any treatment began. General study points: Peripheral blood also featured most of the thyroid clonotypes expanded above 0.001.

Amplified TCR beta CDR3 regions came from RNA transcripts. The study used the HTBI primer set for a first-round RT-PCR of the TCR CDR3. TCRdb re-called the multiplex PCR reads through MiXCR, storing one row per CDR3 protein. This sample has roughly 750,000 distinct CDR3 sequences, with roughly 17% found just once. Hyperthyroidism had been newly diagnosed in patients aged 18 to 65, and its duration was under 2 months. With respect to this clonotype: Its antigen is currently unknown.

The CDR3 consists of 18 residues. CDR1 is SEHNR, CDR2 FQNEAQ, per germline (reference sequence). The junction had 18 bases not matched to a gene; V was cut back by 4 bases and J by 7 bases. The V call is TRBV7-9, the J call TRBJ1-2; 10 nucleotides match TRBD1. The source of this sequence is a man between 18 and 29 years old with Graves' hyperthyroidism. The sample consisted of blood. As DNA, the CDR3 is TGTGCCAGCAGCTACGTACCGGGACAGGGGCCTTCGAAGGGTGGCTACACCTTC. Its protein is CASSYVPGQGPSKGGYTF. Supplemented by reference TRBV7-9 and TRBJ1-2, the full variable domain reads DTGVSQNPRHKITKRGQNVTFRCDPISEHNRLYWYRQTLGQGPEFLTYFQNEAQLEKSRLLSDRFSAERPKGSFSTLEIQRTEQGDSAMYLCASSYVPGQGPSKGGYTFGSGTRLTVV.